This T cell receptor (beta chain) came from a study of blood T cell repertoires in COVID-19 (dated by TCRdb to about 2020). General notes on the study: The collaborator samples originated in the United States, Italy and Spain and spanned the acute and convalescent phases of COVID-19. Samples were obtained from the ongoing ImmuneRACE study (first 160 participants) and from over 1,000 subjects provided by 6 global collaborators. The dataset comprised deeply sampled blood TCRbeta repertoires from subjects exposed to, actively infected with, or recovered from COVID-19. The repertoires were made available in a free public database intended to serve as a resource for research on the immune response to SARS-CoV-2. A de-identified subject ID, COVID-19 status, age in years and sex were almost always included in the sample metadata. Where HLA class I and class II types were available, the types were taken from metadata supplied by the sample provider, not from assay-based typing. The prospective study material was composed of cDNA or gDNA derived from T cells, B-cell-depleted T cells, or PBMCs.

About this clone itself: The antigen it recognizes is unknown. Nothing much larger sits one base from this clone, and base qualities are not available.

Broader findings and caveats from the paper: How much clinical and demographic metadata was included differed by source and by participant, and the metadata was provided uncurated.

In the prospective study, participants were 18 to 89 years old, resided in about 25 geographic areas of the United States, and were enrolled through a virtual design. In the prospective study, participants were assigned to cohorts based on the clinical history participants reported in a screening survey and a study questionnaire. ImmuneRACE Cohort 3 recovered participants were defined by two consecutive negative NP/OP PCR tests, healthcare professional clearance, or symptom resolution. In the prospective study, mobile phlebotomists collected whole blood, serum and a nasopharyngeal or oropharyngeal swab from each participant. Prospective study participants could optionally give additional blood draws and questionnaires over an approximately two-month period. Before DNA extraction, blood samples from the prospective study were shipped at room temperature or frozen. The CDR3 numbers 13 residues from cysteine through phenylalanine. The read is trimmed to its CDR3 DNA, 39 bases read in frame from base 1. V and J are truncated by 0 bases and 8 bases respectively, leaving an intervening sequence of 8 bases.

The immunoSEQ Assay, a bias-controlled multiplex PCR, was used to amplify TCRbeta CDR3 regions from genomic DNA. On the study's bioinformatics: The number of nucleated cells in each sample was estimated by amplification of reference gene primers within the assay. To quantify the absolute abundance of each unique TCRbeta CDR3 rearrangement, sequence reads were collapsed and filtered. For each sample, productive Simpson clonality was calculated as the square root of Simpson's diversity index over productive rearrangements. The table was pulled from immuneACCESS by TCRdb, which kept in-frame rearrangements only. Such tables lose some clones; where checked, under half of the loss comes from unresolved V genes, and the rest has no known cause. V and J calls and clone size follow that table, whereas D and trimming were derived from the DNA. The sample contains hundreds of thousands of clones, approximately 90% of them found a single time. Of the sample, approximately 9% falls within the top ten clones.

The rearranged segments are TRBV12-3 or TRBV12-4 and TRBJ2-1, with no D gene named confidently. Specimen: PBMCs or T cells enriched from blood (not recorded which). The clonotype comes from a man aged 35-49 years who had recovered from COVID-19. CDR3 loop: CASSLALTDEQFF. DNA sequence: TGTGCCAGCAGTTTAGCGCTAACGGATGAGCAGTTCTTC.